These 31 T cell receptor beta chains were all obtained from the same sample, sequenced in a study of T cells in Graves' hyperthyroidism and ophthalmopathy (dated by TCRdb to about 2019). The library came from multiplex PCR. The sequencer was an Illumina HiSeq 2000. TCR beta CDR3 regions were amplified from RNA transcripts. For the first round of RT-PCR on the TCR CDR3, the HTBI primer set was used together with the Qiagen OneStep RT-PCR kit. TCRdb handled the public reads itself, with Q25 trimming in fastp and clone calling in MiXCR, and kept productive beta chains. Rows are combined by CDR3 protein, so each entry shows the most common genes and DNA. This sample holds under 600,000 distinct CDR3 sequences; more than 15% were observed only once. Roughly 3% of the sample comes from the top ten. The sequenced material came from blood. These receptors originate from a woman between 40 and 50 years old with Graves' ophthalmopathy.

This clonotype was observed a handful of times. J is TRBJ1-6 and V is TRBV19; tentative D call: TRBD1 (6 bases). In germline, CDR1 is LNHDA, CDR2 SQIVND (reference sequence). The V end lost 2 bases, the J end lost 6 bases, and 14 bases lay between the germline ends. CDR3 size: 16 residues. The CDR3 DNA reads TGTGCCAGTAGTATACTTACCGGGACACTTAATTCACCCCTCCACTTT. This encodes CASSILTGTLNSPLHF.

V gene TRBV11-2 combines with J gene TRBJ2-4; D gene uncertain. V lost 4 bases and J lost 3, with 4 bases in between. Germline V lookup: CDR1 SGHAT, CDR2 FQNNGV. This CDR3 is built from 12 residues. The CDR3 sequence is CASSSFKNIQYF. CDR3 coding DNA: TGTGCCAGCAGCTCCTTCAAAAACATTCAGTACTTC.

This clonotype was picked up many times. V is TRBV28 and J is TRBJ2-7; 8 bases align to TRBD1. Germline CDR1 MDHEN, CDR2 SYDVKM. The junction had 14 bases not matched to a gene; V was cut back by 5 bases and J by 5 bases. The CDR3 consists of 16 residues. The CDR3 DNA sequence: TGTGCCAGCAGTCTGTACCAGGGGGCCAGGGGAGACGAGCAGTACTTC. Translation gives CASSLYQGARGDEQYF.

This clonotype was recorded a few times. This rearrangement joins TRBV20-1 to TRBJ1-6, with TRBD1 identical over 9 bases. Trimming removed 6 bases from V and 9 bases from J; junction bases left unmatched: 9. Germline V gene data show CDR1 as DFQATT and CDR2 as SNEGSKA (reference sequence). The CDR3 is 14 amino acids. The CDR3 reads CSARPGQGFSPLHF. Here the CDR3 DNA reads TGCAGTGCGAGACCGGGACAGGGCTTTTCACCCCTCCACTTT.

This clonotype has only a few counts. The chain has TRBV25-1 and TRBJ2-1, with D possibly matching TRBD2 (5 bases). This CDR3 region has 15 residues. CDR1 and CDR2 (germline): MGHDK, SYGVNS. With 4 bases removed from V and 3 bases from J, the gap between germline ends came to 13 bases. The CDR3: CASSGMDFLYNEQFF. The CDR3 nucleotides are TGTGCCAGCAGTGGAATGGACTTCCTCTACAATGAGCAGTTCTTC.

The V call is TRBV20-1, the J call TRBJ1-5; 7 bases are shared with TRBD1. V lost 1 base to trimming and J lost 5 bases; unmatched junction nucleotides: 2. The length of the CDR3 is 13 residues. From germline, CDR1 is DFQATT and CDR2 SNEGSKA (reference sequence). The DNA of the CDR3 is TGCAGTGCTAGAGCACAGGGGCATCAGCCCCAGCATTTT. As protein: CSARAQGHQPQHF.

This clonotype appeared many times. The CDR3 spells CASSGPTSGRSYEQYF. The CDR3 nucleotides read TGTGCCAGCAGTGGCCCGACTAGCGGGAGGTCCTACGAGCAGTACTTC. The chain recombines TRBV28 with TRBJ2-7; 13 nucleotides line up with TRBD2. V shed 5 bases and J 1 base; nucleotides not matched to a gene: 5. Germline CDR1 is MDHEN and CDR2 is SYDVKM. CDR3 length: 16 residues.

The rearrangement joins TRBV20-1 to TRBJ2-7; 7 bases match TRBD2. J was trimmed by 0 bases and V by 6 bases; bases with no gene match: 5. The CDR3 contains 13 residues. In germline, CDR1 is DFQATT, CDR2 SNEGSKA (reference sequence). The CDR3 loop is CSAREGRSYEQYF. For the CDR3, the DNA is TGCAGTGCCAGGGAGGGACGCTCCTACGAGCAGTACTTC.

Only a few counts were recorded for this clonotype. The chain has TRBV20-1 and TRBJ2-3; D may be TRBD1 or TRBD2 (5 bases each). This CDR3 is built from 16 residues. Trimming took off 2 bases at V and 2 bases at J, with 17 bases between the two ends. CDR1 is DFQATT and CDR2 is SNEGSKA in the germline V gene (reference sequence). DNA for the CDR3: TGCAGTGCTAGATCCGGGGCTACCACTCCCACAGATACGCAGTATTTT. Its protein is CSARSGATTPTDTQYF.

This clonotype showed up many times. DNA of the CDR3: TGTGCCAGCAGTTGGGGCAGGGGGCCAAATGAAAAACTGTTTTTT. Encoded protein: CASSWGRGPNEKLFF. The J gene is TRBJ1-4, the V gene TRBV2; TRBD1 aligns across 8 bases. The CDR3 length is 15 residues. The J segment lost 5 bases and the V segment lost 5 bases, leaving 7 bases of the junction unmatched. Germline lookup yields CDR1 SNHLY and CDR2 FYNNEI.

In this sample, this clonotype turned up many times. This rearrangement joins TRBV11-2 to TRBJ2-7; D possibly corresponds to TRBD2 (6 bases). The CDR3 is 16 residues long. Trimming shortened V by 1 base and J by 0 bases, and 13 bases separated the two germline ends. Germline V gene data show CDR1 as SGHAT and CDR2 as FQNNGV. Here the CDR3 reads CASSLGLGGPSYEQYF. The CDR3 DNA follows: TGTGCCAGCAGCTTAGGTTTAGGAGGGCCCTCCTACGAGCAGTACTTC.

This clonotype showed up many times. V gene TRBV5-1 combines with J gene TRBJ2-7, with 9 bases matching TRBD2. The germline V gene encodes CDR1 SGHRS and CDR2 YFSETQ. CDR3 length equals 15 residues. V shed 3 bases and J 4 bases; nucleotides not matched to a gene: 8. The CDR3 loop is CASSSAGGAGYEQYF. CDR3 DNA: TGCGCCAGCAGCTCGGCGGGGGGGGCCGGTTACGAGCAGTACTTC.

This clonotype was observed at least ten times. V usage is TRBV18 and J usage is TRBJ2-1; 8 bases are a match to TRBD2. Trimming at V came to 2 bases and at J to 8 bases, leaving 17 bases not matched to a gene. The germline V gene has CDR1 KGHSH and CDR2 LQKENI. The CDR3 is made up of 18 amino acids. The CDR3 loop is CASSPSGREGRGVDEQFF. Written as DNA, the CDR3 is TGTGCCAGCTCACCATCGGGCCGGGAGGGCCGAGGCGTCGATGAGCAGTTCTTC.

The chain links TRBV2 to TRBJ1-3, with no clear D. Germline assignment: CDR1 SNHLY and CDR2 FYNNEI. The V and J ends lost 1 base and 9 bases respectively, with 4 bases between them. The CDR3 totals 11 residues. CDR3 sequence: CASSEGFTIYF. In DNA form, the CDR3 reads TGTGCCAGCAGTGAAGGGTTCACCATATATTTT.

This clonotype came up a few times. The rearrangement links TRBV6-1 to TRBJ2-3; D possibly matches TRBD1 or TRBD2 (5 bases each). The germline V gene encodes CDR1 MNHNS and CDR2 SASEGT. There are 15 residues in the CDR3. V lost 6 bases and J lost 3, with 16 bases in between. The DNA for the CDR3 is TGTGCCAGCAGAGATTCTCCGGGGCCAACAGATACGCAGTATTTT. This encodes CASRDSPGPTDTQYF.

This clonotype was observed a few times. One end of the junction fails to match germline, which may point to a read error. J is TRBJ2-3 and V is TRBV15, with TRBD1 as a possible D gene (6 bases). CDR1 and CDR2 (germline): LNHNV, YYDKDF (reference sequence). This CDR3 has 16 residues. The CDR3 reads CATSRETGSSTDTQCF. In DNA, the CDR3 is TGTGCCACCAGCAGAGAGACAGGTTCTAGCACAGATACGCAGTGTTTT.

The chain couples TRBV19 to TRBJ2-3; 7 bases match TRBD2. Germline CDR1 is LNHDA and CDR2 is SQIVND (reference sequence). With V trimmed by 5 bases and J by 2 bases, 10 bases remained unmatched. The CDR3 has 16 amino acids. Here the CDR3 reads CASSRQTSSTTDTQYF. The CDR3 DNA follows: TGTGCCAGTAGTCGCCAGACTAGCAGCACCACAGATACGCAGTATTTT.

V gene TRBV28 combines with J gene TRBJ1-1, with 11 bases that match TRBD1. The CDR3 contains 15 residues. Germline V CDR1 and CDR2: MDHEN, SYDVKM. V shed 1 base, J shed 7 bases, and the junction held 5 bases outside the gene matches. CDR3 nucleotides: TGTGCCAGCAGTTTATTCGGGACAGGGGGGGTTGAAGCTTTCTTT. It is translated as CASSLFGTGGVEAFF.

The chain joins TRBV20-1 to TRBJ1-5; perhaps TRBD1 as D (5 bases). CDR1 is DFQATT and CDR2 is SNEGSKA in the germline V gene (reference sequence). The germline V and J ends were trimmed by 6 bases and 1 base, with 10 bases remaining between them. CDR3 length: 13 amino acids. The CDR3 loop reads CSAKGLSNQPQHF. The CDR3 DNA is TGCAGTGCCAAGGGACTCAGCAATCAGCCCCAGCATTTT.

This clonotype appeared many times. This chain links TRBV7-3 with TRBJ1-1; tentative D call: TRBD1 (5 bases). V lost 5 bases to trimming and J lost 6 bases, with 13 bases between them. The germline V gene encodes CDR1 SGHTA and CDR2 FQGTGA. The CDR3 loop spans 13 amino acids. Here the CDR3 DNA reads TGTGCCAGCAGCGAGCCGGGGGGGTCTGAAGCTTTCTTT. Translated, it gives CASSEPGGSEAFF.

In this sample, this clonotype turned up a few times. The CDR3 DNA sequence: TGTGCCACCAGTGATGTTATGAACACTGAAGCTTTCTTT. It yields the protein CATSDVMNTEAFF. The chain has TRBV24-1 and TRBJ1-1; D remains unclear. The V and J ends lost 3 bases and 0 bases respectively, with 4 bases between them. The germline V gene encodes CDR1 KGHDR and CDR2 SFDVKD. The CDR3 runs to 13 residues.

The V gene is TRBV7-2, the J gene TRBJ1-6; D not resolved. The germline gives CDR1 SGHTA, CDR2 FQGNSA. V was clipped by 1 base and J by 10 bases, with 8 bases between them. The CDR3 is made up of 13 amino acids. CDR3 sequence: CASSLDRESPLHF. The CDR3 DNA reads TGTGCCAGCAGCTTAGATAGGGAATCACCCCTCCACTTT.

V is TRBV2 and J is TRBJ2-1, with 10 bases lining up with TRBD2. The CDR3 runs to 11 residues. V shed 9 bases, J shed 10 bases, and the junction held 3 bases outside the gene matches. Germline CDR1 reads SNHLY; CDR2 reads FYNNEI. In nucleotides, the CDR3 is TGTGCCAGTTTGGGACTAGCGGAGCAGTTCTTC. Protein product: CASLGLAEQFF. The full variable domain, completed using reference TRBV2 and TRBJ2-1, is EPEVTQTPSHQVTQMGQEVILRCVPISNHLYFYWYRQILGQKVEFLVSFYNNEISEKSEIFDDQFSVERPDGSNFTLKIRSTKLEDSAMYFCASLGLAEQFFGPGTRLTVL.

The sample holds many counts of this clonotype. The chain employs TRBV30 and TRBJ2-2; D is unresolved. The germline V gene has CDR1 GTSNPN and CDR2 SVGIG (reference sequence). The V end was cut by 6 bases, the J end by 4 bases, with 12 bases between. This CDR3 is built from 13 residues. DNA for the CDR3: TGTGCCTGCCCTGCCCATATCACCGGGGAGCTGTTTTTT. It codes for CACPAHITGELFF.

This clonotype occurred a few times. The J gene is TRBJ2-7, the V gene TRBV3-1; D perhaps matches TRBD1 (5 bases). Germline assignment: CDR1 LGHDT and CDR2 YNNKEL (reference sequence). This CDR3 has 15 residues. The V end was cut by 0 bases, the J end by 5 bases, with 14 bases between. DNA of the CDR3: TGTGCCAGCAGCCAAGATAGGGCAGGGCTTGACGAGCAGTACTTC. This gives the protein CASSQDRAGLDEQYF.

This clonotype has ten or more counts. This chain joins TRBV6-4 and TRBJ2-7; D possibly uses TRBD1 or TRBD2 (5 bases each). Germline V lookup: CDR1 MRHNA, CDR2 SNTAGT. The CDR3 loop spans 13 amino acids. Trimming shortened V by 2 bases and J by 8 bases, and 13 bases separated the two germline ends. The CDR3 DNA reads TGTGCCAGCAGTGACGGGGACGCCGGGAAGCAGTACTTC. Translated, it gives CASSDGDAGKQYF.

The table lists this clonotype with many counts. V and J are TRBV7-3 and TRBJ2-1; 10 bases agree with TRBD2. Germline CDR1 reads SGHTA; CDR2 reads FQGTGA. The CDR3 is 15 residues long. V was pared by 1 base and J by 6 bases, with 3 bases of the junction left unmatched. As DNA, the CDR3 is TGTGCCAGCAGCTTAAGAGCGGGGGGGGGCAATGAGCAGTTCTTC. Translating it yields CASSLRAGGGNEQFF.

Here the CDR3 reads CASRKTGRNEQFF. CDR3 in DNA: TGCGCCAGCAGAAAGACAGGGAGGAATGAGCAGTTCTTC. This rearrangement joins TRBV5-1 to TRBJ2-1, with D possibly TRBD1 on 7 matching bases. V lost 5 bases, J lost 7 bases, and 13 bases lay in between. Germline assignment: CDR1 SGHRS and CDR2 YFSETQ. This CDR3 is built from 13 residues.

This clonotype has just a few counts. This sequence joins TRBV2 and TRBJ2-7; 10 bases match TRBD2. J gave up 4 bases and V 6 bases, and 12 bases lay outside the gene matches. Germline-derived CDR1 and CDR2 are SNHLY and FYNNEI. The CDR3 consists of 16 residues. CDR3: CASSSRLAGGSYEQYF. The CDR3, as DNA: TGTGCCAGCAGCTCCAGGTTAGCGGGAGGCTCTTACGAGCAGTACTTC.

This clonotype came up many times. The chain joins TRBV30 to TRBJ1-3; D remains unclear. The germline V gene encodes CDR1 GTSNPN and CDR2 SVGIG (reference sequence). The V and J ends lost 1 base and 2 bases respectively, with 6 bases between them. The CDR3 is made up of 13 amino acids. The CDR3 DNA follows: TGTGCCTGGAGTGAAGGGCCTGGAAACACCATATATTTT. Protein sequence: CAWSEGPGNTIYF.

The chain couples TRBV30 to TRBJ2-3; 9 nucleotides line up with TRBD1. J gave up 4 bases and V 5 bases, and 10 bases lay outside the gene matches. The germline V gene has CDR1 GTSNPN and CDR2 SVGIG (reference sequence). There are 15 residues in the CDR3. CDR3 region: CAWGSGTGRPDTQYF. The CDR3 DNA reads TGTGCCTGGGGCTCCGGGACAGGGCGGCCAGATACGCAGTATTTT.